Only one count was recorded for the clone carrying this T cell receptor beta chain. Profiling relied on immunoSEQ multiplex PCR, and the TCRdb table lists in-frame clones only, not all of them. The sample lists fewer than 100,000 clones; approximately 80% were seen once. The sample comes from a study of blood T cell repertoires in COVID-19. Overall study context: Samples representing acute and convalescent COVID-19 were sourced from the United States, Italy and Spain. Nucleic acid was either cDNA or gDNA, and it came from T cells, B-cell-depleted T cells, or PBMCs.

V was pared by 5 bases and J by 0 bases, with 14 bases of the junction left unmatched. CDR1 and CDR2 from the germline V gene are SEHNR and FQNEAQ (reference sequence). This CDR3 has 18 residues. This TCR was sampled from a woman in her seventies with acute or convalescent COVID-19. The sample consisted of peripheral blood. This chain links TRBV7-9 with TRBJ2-3, with 7 bases fitting TRBD2. DNA of the CDR3: TGTGCCAGCAGCCGATCGAATGGCGGGAGTTCTAGCACAGATACGCAGTATTTT. Amino acid sequence: CASSRSNGGSSSTDTQYF.